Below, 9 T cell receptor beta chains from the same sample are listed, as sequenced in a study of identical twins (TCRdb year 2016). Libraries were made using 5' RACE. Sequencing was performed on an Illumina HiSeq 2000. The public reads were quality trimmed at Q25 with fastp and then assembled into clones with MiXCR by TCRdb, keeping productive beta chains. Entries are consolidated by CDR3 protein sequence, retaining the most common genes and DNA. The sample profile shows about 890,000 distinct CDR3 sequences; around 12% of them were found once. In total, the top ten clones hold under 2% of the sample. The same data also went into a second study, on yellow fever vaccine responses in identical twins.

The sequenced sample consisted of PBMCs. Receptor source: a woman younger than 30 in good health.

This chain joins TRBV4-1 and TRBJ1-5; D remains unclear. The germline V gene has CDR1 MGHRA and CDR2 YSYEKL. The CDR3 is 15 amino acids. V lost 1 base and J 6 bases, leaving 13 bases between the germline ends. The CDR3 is CASSQGQDVTQPQHF. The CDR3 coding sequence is TGCGCCAGCAGCCAAGGCCAAGACGTCACTCAGCCCCAGCATTTT.

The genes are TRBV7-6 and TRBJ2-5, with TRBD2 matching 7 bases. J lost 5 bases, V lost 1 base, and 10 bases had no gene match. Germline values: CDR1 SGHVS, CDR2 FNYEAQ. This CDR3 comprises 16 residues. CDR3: CASSLEGLTVGETQYF. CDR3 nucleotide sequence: TGTGCCAGCAGCTTAGAGGGACTAACTGTCGGGGAGACCCAGTACTTC.

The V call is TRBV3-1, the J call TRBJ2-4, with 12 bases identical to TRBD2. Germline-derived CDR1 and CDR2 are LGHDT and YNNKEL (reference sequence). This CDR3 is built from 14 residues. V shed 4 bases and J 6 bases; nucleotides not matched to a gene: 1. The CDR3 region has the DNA TGTGCCAGCAGCCTGACTAGCGGGGGAAACATTCAGTACTTC. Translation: CASSLTSGGNIQYF.

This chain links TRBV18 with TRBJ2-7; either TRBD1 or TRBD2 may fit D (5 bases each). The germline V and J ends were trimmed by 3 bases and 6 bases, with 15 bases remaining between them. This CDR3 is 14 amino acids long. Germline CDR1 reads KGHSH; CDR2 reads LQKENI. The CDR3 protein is CASSPDTSGGEQYF. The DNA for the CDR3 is TGTGCCAGCTCACCGGACACGAGTGGGGGCGAGCAGTACTTC.

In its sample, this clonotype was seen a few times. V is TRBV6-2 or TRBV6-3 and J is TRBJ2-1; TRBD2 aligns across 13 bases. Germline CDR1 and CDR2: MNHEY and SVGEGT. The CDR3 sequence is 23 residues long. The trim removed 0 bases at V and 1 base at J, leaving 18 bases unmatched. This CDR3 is CASSYSSARTSGSPSGSYNEQFF. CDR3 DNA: TGTGCCAGCAGTTACTCCAGCGCCCGGACTAGCGGGAGTCCCTCTGGTTCCTACAATGAGCAGTTCTTC.

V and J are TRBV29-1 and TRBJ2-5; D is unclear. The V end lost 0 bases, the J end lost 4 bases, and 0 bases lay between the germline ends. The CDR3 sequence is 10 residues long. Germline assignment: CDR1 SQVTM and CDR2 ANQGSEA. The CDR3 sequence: CSVEEETQYF. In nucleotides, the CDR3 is TGCAGCGTTGAAGAAGAGACCCAGTACTTC.

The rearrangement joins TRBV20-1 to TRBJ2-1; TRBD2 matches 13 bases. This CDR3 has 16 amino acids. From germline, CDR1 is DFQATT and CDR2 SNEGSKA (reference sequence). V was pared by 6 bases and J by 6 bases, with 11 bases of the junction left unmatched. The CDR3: CSASYPGTSGINEQFF. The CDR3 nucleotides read TGCAGTGCCAGTTACCCGGGGACTAGCGGGATCAATGAGCAGTTCTTC.

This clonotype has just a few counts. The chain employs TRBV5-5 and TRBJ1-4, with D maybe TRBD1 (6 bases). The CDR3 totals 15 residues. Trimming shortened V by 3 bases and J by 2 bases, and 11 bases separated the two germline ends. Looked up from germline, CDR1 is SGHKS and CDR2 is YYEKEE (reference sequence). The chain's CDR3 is CASSWPGGTNEKLFF. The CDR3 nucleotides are TGTGCCAGCAGCTGGCCCGGGGGCACTAATGAAAAACTGTTTTTT.

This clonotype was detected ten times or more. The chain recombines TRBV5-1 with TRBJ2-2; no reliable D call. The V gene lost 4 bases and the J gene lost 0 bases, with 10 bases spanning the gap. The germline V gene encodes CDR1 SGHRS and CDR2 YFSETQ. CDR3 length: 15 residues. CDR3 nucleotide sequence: TGCGCCAGCAGCCTTGATGCCGCGAACACCGGGGAGCTGTTTTTT. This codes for CASSLDAANTGELFF. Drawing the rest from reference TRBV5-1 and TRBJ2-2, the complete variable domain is KAGVTQTPRYLIKTRGQQVTLSCSPISGHRSVSWYQQTPGQGLQFLFEYFSETQRNKGNFPGRFSGRQFSNSRSEMNVSTLELGDSALYLCASSLDAANTGELFFGEGSRLTVL.